These T cell receptor beta chains were read from a single sample in a study of blood T cell repertoires in COVID-19. TCRdb keeps only in-frame clones here, not all; method: immunoSEQ multiplex PCR. The data show 40,000 to 65,000 clones, approximately 80% seen once. Sample: peripheral blood. The source of these receptors is a human donor with active or convalescent COVID-19. The donor label of this sample is uncertain. CDR3s include the opening cysteine and the closing phenylalanine or tryptophan. Fields, in order: clone size, V gene, J gene, D gene, CDR3 protein, CDR3 DNA. A D gene is named only where the DNA matches it firmly. The size field is filled for only some rows; it gives once, few, many or a size class.

-,TRBV11-2,TRBJ2-7,TRBD2,CASSLDRIAGARYEQYF,TGTGCCAGCAGCTTAGATAGGATAGCGGGAGCGAGGTACGAGCAGTACTTC
-,TRBV20-1,TRBJ1-2,-,CSASDPDSPRGYTF,TGCAGTGCTAGTGACCCGGACAGCCCGAGGGGCTACACCTTC
-,TRBV19,TRBJ2-7,TRBD1,CASSAGTGANEQYF,TGTGCCAGTAGTGCCGGGACAGGGGCCAACGAGCAGTACTTC
-,TRBV24-1,TRBJ2-4,-,CATSSGGAKNIQYF,TGTGCCACCAGTTCAGGAGGGGCCAAAAACATTCAGTACTTC
few,TRBV27,TRBJ2-7,-,CASSPARSISEQYF,TGTGCCAGCAGTCCAGCGCGGTCTATCTCCGAGCAGTACTTC
-,TRBV28,TRBJ1-2,TRBD1,CASISPAGTGTRYGYTF,TGTGCCAGCATCTCGCCGGCAGGGACAGGGACCAGGTATGGCTACACCTTC
-,TRBV12-5,TRBJ2-3,-,CASGPWTFSDTQYF,TGTGCTAGTGGGCCTTGGACTTTTTCAGATACGCAGTATTTT
once,TRBV3-1/TRBV3-2,TRBJ2-4,-,CASSRGLSLAKNIQYF,TGTGCCAGCAGCCGAGGACTTTCACTAGCCAAAAACATTCAGTACTTC
-,TRBV19,TRBJ1-5,-,CASSYRNQPQHF,TGTGCCAGTAGCTACAGGAATCAGCCCCAGCATTTT
-,TRBV19,TRBJ1-2,-,CASSSGRGTKGIYGYTF,TGTGCCAGTAGCAGCGGGCGTGGGACGAAGGGGATTTATGGCTACACCTTC
-,TRBV5-1,TRBJ2-7,TRBD1,CASSLVPTGATYEQYF,TGCGCCAGCAGCTTGGTTCCGACAGGGGCCACCTACGAGCAGTACTTC
once,TRBV5-1,TRBJ2-5,TRBD2,CASSSGLADPRETQYF,TGCGCCAGCAGCTCGGGACTAGCGGACCCCCGGGAGACCCAGTACTTC
-,TRBV19,TRBJ1-1,TRBD1,CASSETGTTEAFF,TGTGCCAGTAGTGAGACAGGGACCACTGAAGCTTTCTTT
-,TRBV28,TRBJ2-7,TRBD1,CASTKGQVSYEQYF,TGTGCCAGCACCAAAGGACAGGTCTCCTACGAGCAGTACTTC
few,TRBV19,TRBJ1-2,TRBD1,CASSPGQNYGYTF,TGTGCCAGTAGCCCGGGACAGAACTATGGCTACACCTTC
once,TRBV24-1,TRBJ2-2,-,CATSELGELFF,TGTGCCACCAGTGAATTAGGGGAGCTGTTTTTT
-,TRBV5-6,TRBJ2-5,-,CASSPGLNGGQTQYF,TGTGCCAGCAGCCCCGGGCTAAACGGGGGACAGACCCAGTACTTC
-,TRBV7-2,TRBJ1-1,-,CASSLALLGAEAFF,TGTGCCAGCAGCTTAGCCCTTCTGGGCGCTGAAGCTTTCTTT
-,TRBV9,TRBJ2-7,-,CASSVDMATNGEQYF,TGTGCCAGCAGCGTAGATATGGCCACTAACGGCGAGCAGTACTTC
-,TRBV3-1/TRBV3-2,TRBJ1-1,TRBD1,CASSQDTGATEAFF,TGTGCCAGCAGCCAAGATACAGGGGCCACTGAAGCTTTCTTT
-,TRBV28,TRBJ1-2,-,CASSDPLGAGDYGYTF,TGTGCCAGCAGTGACCCTTTGGGTGCGGGGGACTATGGCTACACCTTC
-,TRBV19,TRBJ2-1,-,CASSRGGSYNEQFF,TGTGCCAGTAGTCGGGGTGGATCCTACAATGAGCAGTTCTTC
-,TRBV7-9,TRBJ1-2,TRBD1,CASSLGTGEGYTF,TGTGCCAGCAGCCTGGGGACAGGGGAGGGCTACACCTTC
-,TRBV3-1/TRBV3-2,TRBJ2-7,TRBD2,CASSQEATSRGRDTYEQYF,TGTGCCAGCAGCCAAGAGGCCACTTCCCGGGGGAGGGATACCTACGAGCAGTACTTC
-,TRBV7-6,TRBJ2-5,TRBD1,CASSLNIRGLQETQYF,TGTGCCAGCAGCTTAAATATAAGGGGGCTCCAAGAGACCCAGTACTTC
once,TRBV5-1,TRBJ2-3,TRBD2,CASSSGRLALGTDTQYF,TGCGCCAGCAGCTCGGGACGACTAGCACTCGGCACAGATACGCAGTATTTT
-,TRBV11-3,TRBJ2-2,-,CASRSRDTGHTGELFF,TGTGCCAGCAGGTCCAGGGACACAGGGCACACCGGGGAGCTGTTTTTT
-,TRBV2,TRBJ2-7,TRBD1,CASSERDRGAYEQYF,TGTGCCAGCAGTGAAAGGGACAGGGGAGCCTACGAGCAGTACTTC
few,TRBV11-3,TRBJ2-7,TRBD2,CASSYIAGSYEQYF,TGTGCCAGCAGCTACATAGCGGGGTCCTACGAGCAGTACTTC
-,TRBV19,TRBJ1-5,TRBD1,CASSPDRANQPQHF,TGTGCCAGTAGCCCCGACAGGGCAAATCAGCCCCAGCATTTT
-,TRBV28,TRBJ2-3,TRBD2,CASSDRGGLAGGTDTQYF,TGTGCCAGCAGCGACAGGGGAGGACTAGCGGGAGGCACAGATACGCAGTATTTT
once,TRBV18,TRBJ2-7,-,CASSSSYEQYF,TGTGCCAGCTCGTCTTCCTACGAGCAGTACTTC
-,TRBV6-5,TRBJ1-2,-,CASIQGGSGGYTF,TGTGCCAGCATCCAAGGCGGGAGTGGCGGCTACACCTTC
few,TRBV11-2,TRBJ2-4,TRBD1,CASSLNPGQSLGDIQYF,TGTGCCAGCAGCTTAAACCCGGGACAGTCCCTAGGGGACATTCAGTACTTC
few,TRBV6-4,TRBJ2-3,-,CASSALAGSTDTQYF,TGTGCCAGCAGTGCTTTGGCAGGGTCCACAGATACGCAGTATTTT
-,TRBV5-4,TRBJ2-2,TRBD2,CASSPVREPGELFF,TGTGCCAGCAGCCCCGTGCGGGAGCCCGGGGAGCTGTTTTTT
-,TRBV4-1,TRBJ2-1,-,CASSQAGLADEQFF,TGCGCCAGCAGCCAAGCAGGGTTAGCTGATGAGCAGTTCTTC
-,TRBV5-5,TRBJ2-1,TRBD2,CASSLGLAGDNEQFF,TGTGCCAGCAGCTTGGGGCTAGCGGGAGACAATGAGCAGTTCTTC
few,TRBV11-2,TRBJ2-1,TRBD2,CASSDNAGGPLEQFF,TGTGCCAGCAGCGATAACGCGGGAGGGCCGCTTGAGCAGTTCTTC
once,TRBV19,TRBJ1-5,-,CASSIESEYGQPQHF,TGTGCCAGTAGTATAGAAAGTGAGTACGGTCAGCCCCAGCATTTT
-,TRBV19,TRBJ2-7,-,CASSIREGAYEQYF,TGTGCCAGTAGTATTAGGGAGGGGGCCTACGAGCAGTACTTC
-,TRBV5-4,TRBJ1-3,-,CASSPRSGNTIYF,TGTGCCAGCAGCCCCAGGTCTGGAAACACCATATATTTT
-,TRBV7-2,TRBJ1-4,-,CASSLELGGQGILFF,TGTGCCAGCAGCTTAGAGTTGGGCGGCCAGGGCATACTGTTTTTT
once,TRBV1,TRBJ2-4,-,CTSSQGGLAGKNIQYF,TGCACCAGCAGCCAAGGCGGACTAGCGGGGAAAAACATTCAGTACTTC
once,TRBV7-3,TRBJ2-7,-,CASSLGAGDTYEQYF,TGTGCCAGCAGCTTAGGGGCAGGGGATACCTACGAGCAGTACTTC
-,TRBV28,TRBJ2-7,TRBD2,CATKQSGLAYEQYF,TGTGCCACCAAGCAATCGGGACTAGCCTACGAGCAGTACTTC
-,TRBV19,TRBJ1-5,TRBD1,CASSKTGDQPQHF,TGTGCCAGTAGCAAAACAGGGGATCAGCCCCAGCATTTT
-,TRBV14,TRBJ2-7,TRBD2,CASSQVPGLAPHEQYF,TGTGCCAGCAGCCAAGTACCGGGACTAGCCCCACACGAGCAGTACTTC
-,TRBV5-1,TRBJ2-3,TRBD1,CASSLSQGARDTQYF,TGCGCCAGCAGCTTGAGTCAGGGGGCGAGAGATACGCAGTATTTT
-,TRBV10-2,TRBJ2-7,TRBD1,CASMSGQGYEQYF,TGCGCCAGCATGTCGGGACAGGGCTACGAGCAGTACTTC
-,TRBV7-9,TRBJ2-7,TRBD2,CASRGSGRGEQYF,TGTGCCTCTCGAGGTAGCGGGAGAGGGGAGCAGTACTTC
once,TRBV7-8,TRBJ2-1,TRBD2,CASSIGTSNTYNEQFF,TGTGCCAGCAGCATTGGGACTAGCAATACCTACAATGAGCAGTTCTTC
-,TRBV28,TRBJ2-1,-,CASSPHYNEQFF,TGTGCCAGCAGTCCACACTACAATGAGCAGTTCTTC
few,TRBV27,TRBJ1-6,-,CASSFLVYNSPLHF,TGTGCCAGCAGTTTCCTCGTCTATAATTCACCCCTCCACTTT
-,TRBV30,TRBJ1-2,-,CAWRKPGLGYGYTF,TGTGCCTGGAGAAAGCCAGGACTCGGCTATGGCTACACCTTC
-,TRBV5-5,TRBJ2-1,TRBD2,CASSLTSGYNEQFF,TGTGCCAGCAGCTTGACTAGCGGCTACAATGAGCAGTTCTTC
-,TRBV24-1,TRBJ2-1,-,CATSVGALNREPYNEQFF,TGTGCCACCAGTGTTGGGGCCCTGAACAGAGAACCCTACAATGAGCAGTTCTTC